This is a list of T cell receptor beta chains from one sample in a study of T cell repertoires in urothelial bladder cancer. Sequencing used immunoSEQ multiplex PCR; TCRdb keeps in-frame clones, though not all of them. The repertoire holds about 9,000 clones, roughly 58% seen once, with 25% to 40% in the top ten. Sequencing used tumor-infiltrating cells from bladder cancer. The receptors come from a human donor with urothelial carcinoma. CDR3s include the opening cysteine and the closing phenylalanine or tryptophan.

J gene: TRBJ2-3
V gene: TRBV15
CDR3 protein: CATSRDVRGDTQYF

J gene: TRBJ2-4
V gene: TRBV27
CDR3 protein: CASSEAGRSQNIQYF

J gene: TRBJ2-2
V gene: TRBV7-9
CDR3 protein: CASSLEVASNTGELFF

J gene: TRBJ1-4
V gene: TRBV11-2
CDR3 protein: CASRLQGGAEKLFF

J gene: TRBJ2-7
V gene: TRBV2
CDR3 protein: CASSEGQSEQYF

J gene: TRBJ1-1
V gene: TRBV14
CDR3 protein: CASSYLKGQGQNTEAFF

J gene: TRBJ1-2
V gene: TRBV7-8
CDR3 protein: CASSHRGRDYGYTF

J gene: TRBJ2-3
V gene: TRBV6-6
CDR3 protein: CASSFNGDTQYF

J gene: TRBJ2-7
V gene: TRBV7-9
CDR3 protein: CASSLETGYRYEQYF

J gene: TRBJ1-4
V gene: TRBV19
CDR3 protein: CASSVLSKANEKLFF

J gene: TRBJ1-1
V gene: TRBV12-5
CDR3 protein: CASGWEKNTEAFF

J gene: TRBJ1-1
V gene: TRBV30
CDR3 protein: CAWSVSPTGGTEAFF

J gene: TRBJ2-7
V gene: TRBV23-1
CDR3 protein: CASSRPRARSYEQYF

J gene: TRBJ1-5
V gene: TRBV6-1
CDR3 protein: CASATGTGFGQPQHF

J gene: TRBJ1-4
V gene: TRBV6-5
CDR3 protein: CASSYRVGGEKLFF

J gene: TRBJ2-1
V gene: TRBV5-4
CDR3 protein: CASSRVSSYNEQFF

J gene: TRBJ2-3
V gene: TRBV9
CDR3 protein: CASTRGDSTDTQYF

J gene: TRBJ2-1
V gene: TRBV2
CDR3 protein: CASSEGGNEQFF

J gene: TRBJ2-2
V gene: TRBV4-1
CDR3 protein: CASSQDPGLNTGELFF

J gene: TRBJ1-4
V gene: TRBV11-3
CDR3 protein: CASSSTHKPDEKLFF

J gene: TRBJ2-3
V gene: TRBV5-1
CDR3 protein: CASSLAGTTDTQYF

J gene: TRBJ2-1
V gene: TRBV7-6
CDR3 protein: CASSLGWTSGGDEQFF

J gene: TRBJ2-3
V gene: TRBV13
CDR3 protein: CASSLDFERASGGLLRLSTDTQYF

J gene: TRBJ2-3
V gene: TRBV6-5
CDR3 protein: CASSYSTLSTDTQYF

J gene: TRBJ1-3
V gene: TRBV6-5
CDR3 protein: CASSPTGDSGNTIYF

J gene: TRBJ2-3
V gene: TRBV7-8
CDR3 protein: CASSSGTSDADTQYF

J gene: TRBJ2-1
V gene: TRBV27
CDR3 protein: CASRRPTSGINEQFF

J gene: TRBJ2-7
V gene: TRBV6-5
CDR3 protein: CASSYPSYEQYF

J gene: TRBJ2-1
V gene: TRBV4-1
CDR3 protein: CASSHNRWGGSYNEQFF

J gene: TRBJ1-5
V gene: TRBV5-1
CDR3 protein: CASSAEGGVNQPQHF

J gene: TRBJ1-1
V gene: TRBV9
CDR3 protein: CASSAGYGGTEAFF

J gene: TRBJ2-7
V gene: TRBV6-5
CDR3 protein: CASSSLGRNYEQYF

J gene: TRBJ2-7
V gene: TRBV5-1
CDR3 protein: CASSLQSGASDEQYF

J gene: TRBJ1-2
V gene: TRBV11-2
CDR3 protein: CASSLGYYGYTF

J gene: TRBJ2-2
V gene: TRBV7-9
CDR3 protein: CASSLDNTGELFF

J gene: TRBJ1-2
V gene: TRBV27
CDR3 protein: CASSIKTGSYGYTF

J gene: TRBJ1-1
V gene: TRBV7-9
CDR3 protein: CASSRRAWVNTEAFF

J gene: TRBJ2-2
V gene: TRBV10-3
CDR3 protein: CAISERTYTGELFF

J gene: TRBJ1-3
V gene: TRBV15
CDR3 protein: CATSRDRGLFSGNTIYF

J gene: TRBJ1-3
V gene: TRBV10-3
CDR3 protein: CAIMVPETGNTIYF

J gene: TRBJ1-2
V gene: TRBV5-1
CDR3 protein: CASSWIEAGLYGYTF

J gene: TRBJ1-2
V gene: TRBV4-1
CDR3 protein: CASSKVGHVNYGYTF